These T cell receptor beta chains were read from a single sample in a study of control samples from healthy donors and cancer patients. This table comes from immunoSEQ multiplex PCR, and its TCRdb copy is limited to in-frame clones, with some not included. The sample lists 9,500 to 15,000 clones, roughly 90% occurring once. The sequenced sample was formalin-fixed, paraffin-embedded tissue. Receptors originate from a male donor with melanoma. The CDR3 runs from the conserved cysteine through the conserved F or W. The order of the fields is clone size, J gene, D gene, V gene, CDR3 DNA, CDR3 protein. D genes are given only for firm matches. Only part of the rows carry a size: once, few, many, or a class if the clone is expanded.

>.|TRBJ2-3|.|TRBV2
TGTGCCAGCAGTGAACTGAGGGGCACAGATACGCAGTATTTT
CASSELRGTDTQYF
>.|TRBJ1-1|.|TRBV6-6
TGTGCCAGCAGAACCCCCATGGACACTGAAGCTTTCTTT
CASRTPMDTEAFF
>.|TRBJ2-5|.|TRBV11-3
TGTGCCAGCAGCCCCCTCGGATCCGGCCGGGCCCAGTACTTC
CASSPLGSGRAQYF
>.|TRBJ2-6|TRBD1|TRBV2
TGTGCCAGCAGTATGACAGGGGACAGTTACTCTGGGGCCAACGTCCTGACTTTC
CASSMTGDSYSGANVLTF
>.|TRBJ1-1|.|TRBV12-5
TGTGCTAGTGGTTTCCAGGGGAAAACTGAAGCTTTCTTT
CASGFQGKTEAFF
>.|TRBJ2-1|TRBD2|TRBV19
TGTGCCAGCGAACTAGCGGGAGGCAATGAGCAGTTCTTC
CASELAGGNEQFF
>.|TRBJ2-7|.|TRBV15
TGTGCCACCAGCAGAGGGTTGGGCTCCTACGAGCAGTACTTC
CATSRGLGSYEQYF
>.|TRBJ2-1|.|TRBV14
TGTGCCAGCAGCCAGTCTTACAATGAGCAGTTCTTC
CASSQSYNEQFF
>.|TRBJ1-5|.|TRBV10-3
TGTGCCATCAGCCACCGGACCGGTGAGCCCCAGCATTTT
CAISHRTGEPQHF
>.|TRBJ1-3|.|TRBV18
TGTGCCAGCTCACCACGGCAGGGTGATTTCTCTGGAAACACCATATATTTT
CASSPRQGDFSGNTIYF
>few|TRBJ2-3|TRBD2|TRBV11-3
TGTGCCAGCAGCTCCCCCGGGAGGGCCAATACGCAGTATTTT
CASSSPGRANTQYF